This T cell receptor beta chain was found in a study of cytomegalovirus exposure and HLA in healthy donors. Overall study findings and caveats: Later analysis demonstrated an association between a missense DCLRE1C variant and TCR beta V- and J-gene trimming. Fewer N-insertions than the approximately 700-donor mean were reportedly shown by an Asian-associated ancestry cluster in a later analysis. A later analysis showed TCR association rates differing by HLA locus, peaking at DRB1 and lowest at HLA-C.

In the case of this clone: Its antigen is as yet unknown.

It was with 60 Vbeta and 13 Jbeta primers that the PCR ran. In the authors' workflow: About 11 million of roughly 81 million unique TCR beta chains were shared, per a later count. TCRdb's table, derived via immunoSEQ multiplex PCR, lists solely in-frame clones and lacks some. V and J calls and clone size follow that table, whereas D and trimming were derived from the DNA. The top ten clones hold roughly 7.3% of a sample with fewer than 200,000 clones, approximately 77% of them seen once. The ends lost 5 bases at V and 2 bases at J; junction bases unmatched: 6. CDR3 length: 15 residues. Germline-derived CDR1 and CDR2 are PRHDT and FYEKMQ (reference sequence).

The sequenced sample was PBMCs. The V and J genes are TRBV13 and TRBJ2-7; 10 bases are a match to TRBD1. The sequence was obtained from a male donor in good health and CMV-seropositive. CDR3 nucleotides: TGTGCCAGCAGCGGATCCGGGACAGGGGCCTACGAGCAGTACTTC. Its protein is CASSGSGTGAYEQYF.